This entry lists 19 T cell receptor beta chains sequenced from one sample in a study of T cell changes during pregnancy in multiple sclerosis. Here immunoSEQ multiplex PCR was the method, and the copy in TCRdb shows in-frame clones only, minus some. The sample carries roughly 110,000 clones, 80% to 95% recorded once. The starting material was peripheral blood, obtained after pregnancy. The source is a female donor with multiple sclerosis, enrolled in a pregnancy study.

CDR3 sequence: CASRFTGVGNTIYF. The CDR3 coding sequence is TGTGCCAGCAGGTTTACAGGGGTTGGAAACACCATATATTTT. The chain is built from TRBV5-6 and TRBJ1-3, with TRBD1 identical over 7 bases. The V gene end was trimmed by 5 bases and the J gene end by 3 bases; junction bases not matched to a gene: 5. This CDR3 is 14 amino acids long. Per the germline V gene, CDR1 is SGHDT and CDR2 is YYEEEE.

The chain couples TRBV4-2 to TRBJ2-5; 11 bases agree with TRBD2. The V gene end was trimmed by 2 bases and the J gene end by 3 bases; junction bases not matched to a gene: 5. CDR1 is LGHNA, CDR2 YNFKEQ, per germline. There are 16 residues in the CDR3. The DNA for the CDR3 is TGTGCCAGCAGCCAATCTAGCGGGGGGTCCGAAGAGACCCAGTACTTC. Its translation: CASSQSSGGSEETQYF.

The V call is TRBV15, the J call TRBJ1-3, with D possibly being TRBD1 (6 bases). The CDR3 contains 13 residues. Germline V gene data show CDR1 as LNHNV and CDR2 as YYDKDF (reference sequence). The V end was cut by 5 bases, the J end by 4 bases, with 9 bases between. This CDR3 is CATSGGGGNTIYF. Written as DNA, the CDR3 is TGTGCCACCAGCGGGGGGGGCGGAAACACCATATATTTT.

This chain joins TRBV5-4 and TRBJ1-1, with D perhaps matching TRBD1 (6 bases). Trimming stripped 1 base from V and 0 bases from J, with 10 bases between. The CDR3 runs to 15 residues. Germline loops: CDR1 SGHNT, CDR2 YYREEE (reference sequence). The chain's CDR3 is CASSLMGALNTEAFF. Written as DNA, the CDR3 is TGTGCCAGCAGCTTGATGGGGGCTTTGAACACTGAAGCTTTCTTT.

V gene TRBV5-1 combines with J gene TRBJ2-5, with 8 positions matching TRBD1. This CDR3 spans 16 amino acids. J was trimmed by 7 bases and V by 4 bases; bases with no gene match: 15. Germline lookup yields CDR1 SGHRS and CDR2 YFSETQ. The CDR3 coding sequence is TGCGCCAGCAGCACCTCGACAGGGGCCCAGGAGGGGACCCAGTACTTC. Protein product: CASSTSTGAQEGTQYF.

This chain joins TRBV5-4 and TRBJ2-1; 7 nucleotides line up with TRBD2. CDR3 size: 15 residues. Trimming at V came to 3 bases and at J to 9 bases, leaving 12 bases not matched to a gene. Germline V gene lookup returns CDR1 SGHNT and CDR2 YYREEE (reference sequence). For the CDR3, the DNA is TGTGCCAGCAGCTCCCAAGGACTAGAAAGGGGTGAGCAGTTCTTC. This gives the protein CASSSQGLERGEQFF.

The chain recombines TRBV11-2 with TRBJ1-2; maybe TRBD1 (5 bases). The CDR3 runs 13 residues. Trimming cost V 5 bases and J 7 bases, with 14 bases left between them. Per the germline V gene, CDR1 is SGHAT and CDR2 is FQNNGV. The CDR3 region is CASSPVGGSGYTF. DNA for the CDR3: TGTGCCAGCAGCCCGGTGGGGGGTAGTGGCTACACCTTC.

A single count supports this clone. CDR3 protein: CATSRARQSNQPQHF. The CDR3 DNA reads as TGTGCCACCAGCAGAGCCCGACAGAGCAATCAGCCCCAGCATTTT. The rearrangement joins TRBV15 to TRBJ1-5; D perhaps matches TRBD1 (5 bases). V lost 1 base to trimming and J lost 1 base, with 8 bases between them. Germline V CDR1 and CDR2: LNHNV, YYDKDF (reference sequence). The CDR3 extends over 15 amino acids.

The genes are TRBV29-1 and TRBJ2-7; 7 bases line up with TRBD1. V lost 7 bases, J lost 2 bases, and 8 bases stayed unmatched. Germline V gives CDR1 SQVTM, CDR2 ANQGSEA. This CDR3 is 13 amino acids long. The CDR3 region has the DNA TGCAGCGGGCTGGCAGGGGGTACCTACGAGCAGTACTTC. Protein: CSGLAGGTYEQYF.

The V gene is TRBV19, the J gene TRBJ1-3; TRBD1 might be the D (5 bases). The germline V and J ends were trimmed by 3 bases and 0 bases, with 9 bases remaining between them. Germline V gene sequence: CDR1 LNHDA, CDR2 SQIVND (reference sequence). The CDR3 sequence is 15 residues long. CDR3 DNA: TGTGCCAGTAGTATCAACAGGAACTCTGGAAACACCATATATTTT. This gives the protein CASSINRNSGNTIYF. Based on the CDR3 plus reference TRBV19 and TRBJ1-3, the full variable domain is DGGITQSPKYLFRKEGQNVTLSCEQNLNHDAMYWYRQDPGQGLRLIYYSQIVNDFQKGDIAEGYSVSREKKESFPLTVTSAQKNPTAFYLCASSINRNSGNTIYFGEGSWLTVV.

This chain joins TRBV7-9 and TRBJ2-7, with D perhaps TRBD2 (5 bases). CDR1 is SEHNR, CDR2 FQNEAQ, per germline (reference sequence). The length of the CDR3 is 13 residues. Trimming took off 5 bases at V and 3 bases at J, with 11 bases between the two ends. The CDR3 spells CASSVDGIYEQYF. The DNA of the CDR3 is TGTGCCAGCAGCGTAGACGGGATCTACGAGCAGTACTTC.

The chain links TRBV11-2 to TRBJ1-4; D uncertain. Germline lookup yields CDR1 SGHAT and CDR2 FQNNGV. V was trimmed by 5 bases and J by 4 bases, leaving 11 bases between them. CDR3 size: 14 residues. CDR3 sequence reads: CASSSSAGNEKLFF. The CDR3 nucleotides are TGTGCCAGCAGCAGCAGCGCGGGTAATGAAAAACTGTTTTTT.

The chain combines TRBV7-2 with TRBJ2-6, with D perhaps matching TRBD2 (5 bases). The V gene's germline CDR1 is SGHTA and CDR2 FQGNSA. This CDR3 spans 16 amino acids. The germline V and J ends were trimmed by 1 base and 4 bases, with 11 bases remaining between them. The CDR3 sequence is CASSLVSGSGANVLTF. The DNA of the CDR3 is TGTGCCAGCAGCTTAGTTTCGGGGTCCGGGGCCAACGTCCTGACTTTC.

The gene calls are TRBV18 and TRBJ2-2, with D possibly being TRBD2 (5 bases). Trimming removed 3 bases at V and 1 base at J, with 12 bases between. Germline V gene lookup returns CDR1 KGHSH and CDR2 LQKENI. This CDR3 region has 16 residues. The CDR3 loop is CASSPPLGRNTGELFF. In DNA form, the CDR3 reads TGTGCCAGCTCACCCCCCTTGGGGAGGAACACCGGGGAGCTGTTTTTT.

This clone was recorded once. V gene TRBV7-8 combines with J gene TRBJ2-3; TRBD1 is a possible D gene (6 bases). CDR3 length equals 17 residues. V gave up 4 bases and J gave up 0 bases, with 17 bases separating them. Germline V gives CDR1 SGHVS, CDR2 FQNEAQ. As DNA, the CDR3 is TGTGCCAGCAGCTCCTCTCGAGGGGGATATAGCACAGATACGCAGTATTTT. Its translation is CASSSSRGGYSTDTQYF.

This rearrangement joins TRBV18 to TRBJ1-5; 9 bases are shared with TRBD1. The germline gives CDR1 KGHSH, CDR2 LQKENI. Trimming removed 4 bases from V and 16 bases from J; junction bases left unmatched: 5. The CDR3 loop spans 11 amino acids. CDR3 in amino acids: CASSQGDREHF. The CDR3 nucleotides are TGTGCCAGCTCACAAGGGGACAGGGAACATTTT.

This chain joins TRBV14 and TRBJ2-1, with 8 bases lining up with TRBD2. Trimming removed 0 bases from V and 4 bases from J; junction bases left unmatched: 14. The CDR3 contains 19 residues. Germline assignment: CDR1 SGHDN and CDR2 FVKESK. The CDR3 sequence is CASSQERTWSGRAYNEQFF. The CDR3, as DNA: TGTGCCAGCAGCCAAGAGAGGACCTGGAGCGGGAGAGCTTACAATGAGCAGTTCTTC.

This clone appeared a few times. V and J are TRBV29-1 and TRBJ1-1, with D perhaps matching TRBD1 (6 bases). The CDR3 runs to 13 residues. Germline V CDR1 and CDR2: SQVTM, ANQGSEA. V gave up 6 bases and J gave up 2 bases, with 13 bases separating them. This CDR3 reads CSVKTTGNTEAFF. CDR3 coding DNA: TGCAGCGTCAAAACGACAGGCAACACTGAAGCTTTCTTT.

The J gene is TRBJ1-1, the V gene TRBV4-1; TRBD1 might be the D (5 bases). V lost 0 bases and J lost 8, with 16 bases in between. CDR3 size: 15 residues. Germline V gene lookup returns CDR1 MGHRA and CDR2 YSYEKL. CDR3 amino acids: CASSQDIGRTREAFF. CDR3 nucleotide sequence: TGCGCCAGCAGCCAAGATATAGGACGGACAAGAGAAGCTTTCTTT.